This TCR beta chain was found in a study of cytomegalovirus exposure and HLA in healthy donors. In the case of this clone: Antigen specificity is unknown.

60 Vbeta and 13 Jbeta primers were used in PCR. Only in-frame clones appear in the TCRdb table, and some are missing; sequencing was by immunoSEQ multiplex PCR. The data contain hundreds of thousands of clones, 80% to 90% of them singletons. General study points: Cytomegalovirus status was reportedly diagnosed by the classifier with high sensitivity and specificity.

Germline lookup yields CDR1 MDHEN and CDR2 SYDVKM. V shed 5 bases and J 4 bases; nucleotides not matched to a gene: 11. There are 17 residues in the CDR3. Input material: PBMCs. The chain joins TRBV28 to TRBJ2-2, with 9 bases aligning to TRBD2. The source is a woman aged 18-29 years in good health and CMV-seronegative. The CDR3 protein is CASSGSSGVVGTGELFF. CDR3 sequence (DNA): TGTGCCAGCAGTGGCTCTAGCGGGGTAGTGGGCACCGGGGAGCTGTTTTTT. The complete variable domain, with remaining parts taken from reference TRBV28 and TRBJ2-2, reads DVKVTQSSRYLVKRTGEKVFLECVQDMDHENMFWYRQDPGLGLRLIYFSYDVKMKEKGDIPEGYSVSREKKERFSLILESASTNQTSMYLCASSGSSGVVGTGELFFGEGSRLTVL.